The TCR beta chain under discussion was sequenced for a study of OX40 agonist ivuxolimab in advanced cancers. Study-level information: Ivuxolimab was delivered to patients intravenously every 2 weeks at doses spanning 0.01 to 10 mg/kg. Past anti-PD-1, anti-PD-L1 or anti-CTLA-4 therapy was accepted, and 40% had received some.

The repertoire was sequenced with immunoSEQ multiplex PCR; TCRdb's copy has only in-frame clones and lacks some. The sample has 55,000 to 90,000 clones; 88% are singletons. The CDR3 is 11 amino acids. Germline values: CDR1 SGHTA, CDR2 FQGTGA. V shed 8 bases and J shed 6 bases, with 11 bases lying between them. Points from the study as a whole: Doses of 0.1 to 3.0 mg/kg were accompanied by clonal expansion of CD4+ and CD8+ blood T cells by week 6.

As regards this clone: The antigen remains unidentified.

This sequence was found in an adult with an advanced solid tumor such as melanoma, head and neck, liver or kidney cancer. Sequencing used CD4+ or CD8+ T cells sorted from blood, obtained in a trial of the OX40 agonist ivuxolimab. The chain uses TRBV7-3 and TRBJ2-7; no reliable D call. CDR3 DNA sequence: TGTGCCAGCCCAGAGCTGGCCGAGCAGTACTTC. Its translation is CASPELAEQYF.